A selection of T cell receptor beta chains follows, all from one sample in a study of a mutant IDH1 vaccine in newly diagnosed glioma. These receptors have no known antigen. Repertoires were generated with immunoSEQ multiplex PCR, while TCRdb's copy carries only in-frame clones and drops some. This sample has over 30,000 clones; approximately 87% occur once, and the top ten carry about 12%. Sequenced material: PBMCs, taken from a glioma patient whose treatment included an IDH1 peptide vaccine. These receptors all come from a woman between 25 and 40 years old with glioma. Each CDR3 is given with its conserved first and last residue.

v_call	j_call	cdr3_aa
TRBV6-1	TRBJ1-5	CASSEGHLSNQPQHF
TRBV9	TRBJ2-3	CASSYSGGIGDTQYF
TRBV18	TRBJ2-2	CASSPGLGTNTGELFF
TRBV6-1	TRBJ2-5	CASSLLWYQETQYF
TRBV14	TRBJ1-2	CASSQDLRADGYTF
TRBV7-9	TRBJ2-5	CASSLVGRVTQETQYF
TRBV11-2	TRBJ1-4	CASTRTGATNEKLFF
TRBV11-2	TRBJ1-6	CASSPPRRGQSNSPLHF
TRBV7-2	TRBJ2-3	CASSPRASGGQRAQYF
TRBV29-1	TRBJ2-2	CSVGSLFTGFTGELFF
TRBV10-1	TRBJ1-1	CASSDGGQGTAFF
TRBV10-3	TRBJ1-2	CAISESGGKGYGYTF
TRBV6-1	TRBJ1-5	CASSEAAAQHF
TRBV6-1	TRBJ1-2	CASSEARVGGYTF
TRBV2	TRBJ2-7	CASNPIQGKAYEQYF
TRBV6-6	TRBJ2-3	CASRPDRTRSDTQYF
TRBV2	TRBJ2-3	CASSERWGADTQYF
TRBV19	TRBJ1-1	CASKETLNTEAFF
TRBV5-4	TRBJ2-7	CASSLPGRGGEQYF
TRBV6-5	TRBJ2-2	CASSLAGGWAGELFF
TRBV5-1	TRBJ2-3	CASSLQGSTDTQYF
TRBV4-1	TRBJ2-5	CASSQEGLAPQETQYF
TRBV5-1	TRBJ1-1	CASSLGAGEAFF
TRBV19	TRBJ1-6	CASSRTDYNSPLHF
TRBV20-1	TRBJ2-7	CSAPHDYEQYF
TRBV7-9	TRBJ1-4	CASSQGTGYYEKLFF
TRBV4-2	TRBJ2-1	CASSLGGPNEQFF
TRBV2	TRBJ2-2	CASSPHDPTGELFF
TRBV18	TRBJ1-1	CASSQGENTEAFF
TRBV7-2	TRBJ2-3	CASSLARAGGRDTQYF
TRBV5-3	TRBJ1-5	CAGQGASNQPQHF
TRBV2	TRBJ1-2	CASPAQGRNYGYTF
TRBV19	TRBJ2-3	CASSRSSARNTQYF
TRBV10-3	TRBJ1-1	CAISEPDRGQEAFF
TRBV6-4	TRBJ2-1	CASRPGLRGNEQFF
TRBV7-2	TRBJ1-1	CASSLQGGYTEAFF
TRBV6-1	TRBJ1-6	CASSEGGIWNSPLHF
TRBV7-2	TRBJ2-7	CASTRPGTVEQYF
TRBV7-8	TRBJ2-6	CASTLGANVLTF
TRBV5-4	TRBJ2-1	CASSPGLAGLNEQFF
TRBV19	TRBJ1-5	CASSRAGGSQPQHF
TRBV30	TRBJ1-2	CAWDRGGAHGYTF
TRBV7-5	TRBJ1-2	CVRSFKIGDQF
TRBV4-1	TRBJ2-7	CASSRGRGGEQYF
TRBV4-1	TRBJ2-3	CASSQEGAGQGGDTQYF
TRBV2	TRBJ2-5	CASTGLAGPTETQYF
TRBV6-1	TRBJ1-1	CASSEQGRTIEAFF
TRBV7-2	TRBJ1-6	CASSHDRVGSSPLHF
TRBV5-1	TRBJ2-2	CATSWTGGSGELFF
TRBV6-1	TRBJ1-1	CASSELANTEAFF
TRBV6-1	TRBJ1-4	CASSPGHRGDEKLFF
TRBV29-1	TRBJ1-1	CSVVGRTNTEAFF
TRBV29-1	TRBJ1-1	CSVGPGHQIEAFF
TRBV6-5	TRBJ2-2	CATARMETGELFF
TRBV7-2	TRBJ1-5	CASSYRDYQPQHF
TRBV27	TRBJ1-1	CASSLWGVDAEAFF
TRBV10-3	TRBJ1-4	CAISRGLSYEKLFF
TRBV15	TRBJ2-2	CATSRFISGAGELFF
TRBV4-1	TRBJ2-5	CASSQEGAGGETQYF
TRBV18	TRBJ1-5	CATRGDQEQPQHF